This T cell receptor beta chain originates from a study of blood T cell repertoires in COVID-19. Study information: Samples taken during acute and convalescent COVID-19 were collected in the United States, Italy and Spain.

Study processing details: Estimation of nucleated cell counts was performed using reference gene primer amplification. Sequenced by immunoSEQ multiplex PCR; TCRdb stores in-frame clones only, minus some. Clone size and V and J calls were adopted from that table, with D and trimming inferred from the DNA. The sample has hundreds of thousands of clones, around 84% seen once. V was clipped by 3 bases and J by 6 bases, with 5 bases between them. The CDR3 is 12 amino acids. Assignments of participants to cohorts depended upon their own reported clinical history. Up to 2 weeks before entering the study, exposed participants had met a COVID-19 case.

Source material: PBMCs or T cells enriched from blood (not recorded which). The clonotype was recovered from a man aged 40-55 years who had been exposed to COVID-19. The chain couples TRBV12-3 or TRBV12-4 to TRBJ2-2; D remains ambiguous. The CDR3 loop is CASSFFSGELFF. CDR3 bases: TGTGCCAGCAGTTTTTTCTCCGGGGAGCTGTTTTTT.